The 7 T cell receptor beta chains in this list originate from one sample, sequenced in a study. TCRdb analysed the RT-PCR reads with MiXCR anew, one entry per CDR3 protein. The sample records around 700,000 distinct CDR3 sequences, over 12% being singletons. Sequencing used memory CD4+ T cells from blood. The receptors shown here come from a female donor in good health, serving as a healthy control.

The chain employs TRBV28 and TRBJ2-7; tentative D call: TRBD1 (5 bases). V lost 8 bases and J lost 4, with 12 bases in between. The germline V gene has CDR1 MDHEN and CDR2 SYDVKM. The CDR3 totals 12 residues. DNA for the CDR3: TGTGCCAGCGCATACAGGATATACGAGCAGTACTTC. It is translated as CASAYRIYEQYF.

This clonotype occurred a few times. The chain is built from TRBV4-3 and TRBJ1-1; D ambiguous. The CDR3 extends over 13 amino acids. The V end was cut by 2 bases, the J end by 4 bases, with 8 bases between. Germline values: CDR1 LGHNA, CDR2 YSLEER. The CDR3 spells CASSQRVSTEAFF. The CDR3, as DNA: TGCGCCAGCAGCCAAAGGGTCAGCACTGAAGCTTTCTTT.

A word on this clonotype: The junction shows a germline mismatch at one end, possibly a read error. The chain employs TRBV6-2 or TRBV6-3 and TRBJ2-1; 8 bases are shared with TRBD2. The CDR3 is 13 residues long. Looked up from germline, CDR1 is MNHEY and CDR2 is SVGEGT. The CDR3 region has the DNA TGTGCCAGCAGTCCACTAGCGGATAGTGTTACGGGCTTC. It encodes CASSPLADSVTGF.

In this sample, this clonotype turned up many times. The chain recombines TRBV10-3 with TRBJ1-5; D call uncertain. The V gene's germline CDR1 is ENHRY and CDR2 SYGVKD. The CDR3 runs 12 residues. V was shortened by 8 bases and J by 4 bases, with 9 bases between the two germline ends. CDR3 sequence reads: CAIGEGNQPQHF. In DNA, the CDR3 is TGTGCCATCGGGGAGGGAAATCAGCCCCAGCATTTT.

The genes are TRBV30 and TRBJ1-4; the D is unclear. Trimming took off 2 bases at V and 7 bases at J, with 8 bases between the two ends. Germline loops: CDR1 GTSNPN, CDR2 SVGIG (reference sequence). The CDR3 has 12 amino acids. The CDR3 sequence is CAWSTNSEKLFF. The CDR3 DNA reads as TGTGCCTGGAGTACCAATAGTGAAAAACTGTTTTTT. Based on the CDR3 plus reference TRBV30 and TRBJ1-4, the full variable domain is SQTIHQWPATLVQPVGSPLSLECTVEGTSNPNLYWYRQAAGRGLQLLFYSVGIGQISSEVPQNLSASRPQDRQFILSSKKLLLSDSGFYLCAWSTNSEKLFFGSGTQLSVL.

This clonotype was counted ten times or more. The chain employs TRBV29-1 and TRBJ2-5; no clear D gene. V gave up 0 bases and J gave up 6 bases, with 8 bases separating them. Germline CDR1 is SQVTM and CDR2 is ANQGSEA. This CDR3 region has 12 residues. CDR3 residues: CSVEEVWQTQYF. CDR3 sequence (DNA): TGCAGCGTTGAAGAGGTTTGGCAGACCCAGTACTTC. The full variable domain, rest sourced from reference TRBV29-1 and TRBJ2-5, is SAVISQKPSRDICQRGTSLTIQCQVDSQVTMMFWYRQQPGQSLTLIATANQGSEATYESGFVIDKFPISRPNLTFSTLTVSNMSPEDSSIYLCSVEEVWQTQYFGPGTRLLVL.

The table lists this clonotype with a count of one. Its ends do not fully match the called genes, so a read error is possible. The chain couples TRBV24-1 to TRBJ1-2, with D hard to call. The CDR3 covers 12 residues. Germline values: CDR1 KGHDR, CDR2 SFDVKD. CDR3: CAASDRADGYTF. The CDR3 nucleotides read TGTGCCGCCAGTGATAGGGCGGATGGCTACACCTTC.